This TCR beta chain was profiled in a study of blood T cells in healthy people across ages. Study conclusions and caveats: Diversity figures based on one million T cells were deemed too low. It was not possible, with unsorted PBMCs, to conclusively compare naive and antigen-experienced cells.

Alongside a J-beta primer mix, a sample-barcoded 5' primer served in a second PCR lasting roughly 6 to 11 cycles. A single record per CDR3 protein comes from TCRdb applying MiXCR to the 5' RACE reads. Of some 1,500,000 distinct CDR3 sequences in the sample, approximately 43% were seen once. About this clonotype: The antigen is undetermined.

Sequencing input: blood. This TCR was recovered from a woman younger than 30 in good health.

The DNA for the CDR3 is TGCAGCGTTGGGAGGACTAGCGATACGCAGTATTTT. As protein: CSVGRTSDTQYF. The V and J genes are TRBV29-1 and TRBJ2-3; TRBD2 matches 8 bases. Germline-derived CDR1 and CDR2 are SQVTM and ANQGSEA. Trimming cost V 4 bases and J 6 bases; bases outside gene matches: 3. The length of the CDR3 is 12 residues.